The clone carrying this T cell receptor beta chain was found a few times. Original processing methods: Quantification of nucleated cells was approximated via reference gene primer amplification. The assay was immunoSEQ multiplex PCR, and TCRdb's table has in-frame clones only and misses some. V, J and clone size are taken as reported in that table, and D and trimming were inferred from the DNA itself. The sample consists of roughly 210,000 clones, about 88% of them appearing once. These data come from a study of blood T cell repertoires in COVID-19. Study-wide background: Samples taken during acute and convalescent COVID-19 were collected in the United States, Italy and Spain. Sources were T cells, B-cell-depleted T cells, or PBMCs; the material itself was cDNA or gDNA.

Trimming cost V 2 bases and J 5 bases, with 7 bases left between them. This CDR3 region has 13 residues. Germline-derived CDR1 and CDR2 are SGHNT and YENEEA. The rearrangement uses TRBV11-3 and TRBJ2-1; D is undetermined. The sequenced sample consisted of peripheral blood. This TCR was recovered from a man in his sixties or seventies with acute or convalescent COVID-19. CDR3 DNA: TGTGCCAGCAGCTTATCCCGGGACAATGAGCAGTTCTTC. Translation gives CASSLSRDNEQFF.